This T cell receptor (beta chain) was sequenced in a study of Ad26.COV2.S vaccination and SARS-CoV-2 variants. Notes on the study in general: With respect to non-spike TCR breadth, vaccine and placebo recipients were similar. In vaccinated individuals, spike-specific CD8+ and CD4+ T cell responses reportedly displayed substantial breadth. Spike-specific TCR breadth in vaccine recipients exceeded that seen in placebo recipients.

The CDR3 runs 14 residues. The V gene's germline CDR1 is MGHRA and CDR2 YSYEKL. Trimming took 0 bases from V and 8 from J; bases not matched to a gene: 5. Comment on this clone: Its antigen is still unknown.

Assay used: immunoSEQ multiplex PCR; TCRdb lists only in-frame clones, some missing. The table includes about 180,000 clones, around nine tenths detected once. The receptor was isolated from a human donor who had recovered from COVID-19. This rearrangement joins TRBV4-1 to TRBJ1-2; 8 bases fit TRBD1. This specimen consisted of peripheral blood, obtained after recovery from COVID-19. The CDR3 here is CASSQEAQGVGYTF. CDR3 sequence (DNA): TGCGCCAGCAGCCAAGAGGCACAGGGGGTCGGCTACACCTTC.